Below are 2 T cell receptor beta chains sequenced from a single sample in a study of chemoradiotherapy in HPV16-positive cancers. Generated by immunoSEQ multiplex PCR, the TCRdb table keeps only in-frame clones and is missing some. The table lists 10,000 to 15,000 clones, 55% to 65% of them singletons, with less than 20% in the top ten. Sampling was performed from a patient who underwent chemoradiotherapy. These TCRs come from a human donor with HPV-associated anogenital cancer.

The rearrangement links TRBV5-4 to TRBJ2-1, with TRBD2 matching over 11 bases. Germline CDR1 is SGHNT and CDR2 is YYREEE (reference sequence). V shed 2 bases, J shed 6 bases, and the junction held 4 bases outside the gene matches. The CDR3 sequence is 15 residues long. CDR3: CASSFSGGAANEQFF. Written as DNA, the CDR3 is TGTGCCAGCAGCTTTAGCGGGGGGGCCGCCAATGAGCAGTTCTTC.

The rearrangement joins TRBV27 to TRBJ2-1; no definite D call. The CDR3 is 13 residues long. V lost 2 bases, J lost 14 bases, and 16 bases lay in between. The germline gives CDR1 MNHEY, CDR2 SMNVEV (reference sequence). The CDR3 loop is CASSLLGFQGEFF. In DNA, the CDR3 is TGTGCCAGCAGTTTACTAGGGTTCCAAGGAGAGTTCTTC.